This T cell receptor (beta chain) came from a study of blood T cell repertoires in COVID-19 (dated by TCRdb to 2019 to 2021). For context, the study as a whole: Samples covering the acute and convalescent phases of COVID-19 were provided by collaborators in the United States, Italy and Spain. Sample metadata almost always included a de-identified subject ID, COVID-19 status, age in years and sex. Samples came from the ongoing ImmuneRACE study (first 160 participants) plus 1,254 subjects from 6 global collaborators. A freely available public database, intended as a resource for researchers studying the immune response to SARS-CoV-2, is where the repertoires were released. Subjects who had been exposed to COVID-19, were actively infected with it, or had recovered from it provided the deeply sampled blood TCRbeta repertoires that made up the dataset. The material from the prospective study consisted of cDNA or gDNA derived from T cells, B-cell-depleted T cells, or PBMCs. HLA class I and class II types, where available, came from metadata supplied by the sample provider rather than from assay-based typing.

This clone was observed a single time. It has no known antigen specificity. There are no base qualities to consult, and no much larger clone falls within one base. What the research found in general, with its limitations: Clinical and demographic metadata were provided uncurated, with the amount varying by source and participant.

TCRbeta CDR3 regions were amplified from genomic DNA by means of the immunoSEQ Assay, a bias-controlled multiplex PCR. Per the authors' processing: The number of nucleated cells in each sample was estimated from the amplification of reference gene primers within the assay. Sequence reads were collapsed and filtered to measure the absolute abundance of every unique TCRbeta CDR3 rearrangement. Productive Simpson clonality was computed per sample as the square root of Simpson's diversity index over productive rearrangements. Imported from immuneACCESS, the table was reduced by TCRdb to in-frame sequences with V and J called. These copies leave out some clones; in studies compared against another copy, an unresolved V gene accounts for under half, and the cause of the remainder is not known. V and J calls and clone size are given by that table; D and trimming were obtained from the DNA. The sample table holds some 700,000 clones, of which around 90% were seen once. Under 0.3% of the sample lies in the top ten.

Collaborating institutions collected whole blood in K2EDTA tubes following their own protocols. Collaborator samples were shipped for TCRbeta analysis as frozen whole blood, isolated PBMCs, or DNA extracted from either sample type. The CDR3 has 15 amino acids, counting the end cysteine and phenylalanine. The kept DNA is CDR3 alone, 45 bases in frame from the first base. In the germline V gene, CDR1 corresponds to SGHVS and CDR2 to FNYEAQ. At the junction V is shortened by 2 bases and J by 0 bases, with 10 bases in between. The rearrangement joined TRBV7-6 to TRBJ1-1; there is no confident call for the D gene. The source material was peripheral blood. The source is a young woman with acute or convalescent COVID-19. The nucleotide sequence is TGTGCCAGCAGCTTACTAGGGAGTTTGAACACTGAAGCTTTCTTT. It encodes CASSLLGSLNTEAFF.